A single sample gave rise to the 19 T cell receptor beta chains below, sequenced in a study of blood T cell repertoires in COVID-19. Profiling relied on immunoSEQ multiplex PCR, and the TCRdb table lists in-frame clones only, not all of them. The sample has 250,000 to 300,000 clones; less than 90% are singletons. Input material: peripheral blood. The receptors stem from a woman aged 25 to 39 with COVID-19, enrolled during active disease.

The chain uses TRBV5-5 and TRBJ2-7; 9 bases fit TRBD1. V was clipped by 1 base and J by 6 bases; unmatched bases: 2. This CDR3 spans 13 amino acids. In germline, CDR1 is SGHKS, CDR2 YYEKEE (reference sequence). In nucleotides, the CDR3 is TGTGCCAGCAGCTTGCTGACAGGGGGCGAGCAGTACTTC. Its translation: CASSLLTGGEQYF.

The rearrangement joins TRBV11-2 to TRBJ1-1; 12 positions match TRBD1. CDR3 length: 16 residues. V lost 5 bases, J lost 5 bases, and 9 bases stayed unmatched. CDR1 is SGHAT and CDR2 is FQNNGV in the germline V gene. The CDR3 loop is CASSQPGQGAGTEAFF. CDR3 nucleotide sequence: TGTGCCAGCAGCCAGCCGGGACAGGGGGCTGGTACTGAAGCTTTCTTT. Full variable domain (rest looked up from reference TRBV11-2 and TRBJ1-1): EAGVAQSPRYKIIEKRQSVAFWCNPISGHATLYWYQQILGQGPKLLIQFQNNGVVDDSQLPKDRFSAERLKGVDSTLKIQPAKLEDSAVYLCASSQPGQGAGTEAFFGQGTRLTVV.

This clone was found many times. The chain couples TRBV6-5 to TRBJ1-5; D call uncertain. CDR1 and CDR2 (germline): MNHEY, SVGAGI. This CDR3 is built from 14 residues. V gave up 4 bases and J gave up 0 bases, with 7 bases separating them. CDR3 DNA: TGTGCCAGCAGTTCCGGTTATAGCAATCAGCCCCAGCATTTT. Translated: CASSSGYSNQPQHF.

This chain connects TRBV10-3 to TRBJ2-4, with D maybe TRBD1 (6 bases). Per the germline V gene, CDR1 is ENHRY and CDR2 is SYGVKD. Trimming took off 7 bases at V and 6 bases at J, with 16 bases between the two ends. The CDR3 runs 14 residues. CDR3 in DNA: TGTGCCATCAAAGAAACGGGACAAGGAAACATTCAGTACTTC. This translates into CAIKETGQGNIQYF.

The chain has TRBV13 and TRBJ2-1; 12 bases align to TRBD2. The CDR3 consists of 16 residues. V was clipped by 5 bases and J by 2 bases; unmatched bases: 4. Germline CDR1 is PRHDT and CDR2 is FYEKMQ (reference sequence). In nucleotides, the CDR3 is TGTGCCAGCAGCCCGACTAGCGGGGGTCCCTACAATGAGCAGTTCTTC. Protein sequence: CASSPTSGGPYNEQFF. Full variable domain (remainder filled in from reference TRBV13 and TRBJ2-1): AAGVIQSPRHLIKEKRETATLKCYPIPRHDTVYWYQQGPGQDPQFLISFYEKMQSDKGSIPDRFSAQQFSDYHSELNMSSLELGDSALYFCASSPTSGGPYNEQFFGPGTRLTVL.

This chain links TRBV19 with TRBJ2-2; 9 bases map to TRBD1. Germline assignment: CDR1 LNHDA and CDR2 SQIVND (reference sequence). V lost 7 bases to trimming and J lost 6 bases; unmatched junction nucleotides: 9. This CDR3 has 15 residues. CDR3 in amino acids: CASTLGQGLAGELFF. CDR3 coding DNA: TGTGCCAGTACTCTTGGACAGGGGTTGGCCGGGGAGCTGTTTTTT.

The chain uses TRBV5-4 and TRBJ2-3; possible D gene TRBD1, 6 bases. The germline gives CDR1 SGHNT, CDR2 YYREEE (reference sequence). Trimming removed 0 bases from V and 3 bases from J, with 11 bases in between. There are 15 residues in the CDR3. CDR3 residues: CASSLGSRGTDTQYF. The CDR3 DNA sequence: TGTGCCAGCAGCTTGGGGTCCAGGGGAACAGATACGCAGTATTTT.

This chain connects TRBV10-3 to TRBJ2-3; perhaps TRBD1 as D (7 bases). Trimming pared 0 bases from V and 4 bases from J, leaving 14 bases between. From germline, CDR1 is ENHRY and CDR2 SYGVKD. CDR3 length: 16 amino acids. DNA of the CDR3: TGTGCCATCAGTGAGTCCGGGGGCAGGGGGGCAGATACGCAGTATTTT. Its protein is CAISESGGRGADTQYF.

The chain links TRBV9 to TRBJ1-2; the match to TRBD1 covers 9 bases. V lost 1 base, J lost 8 bases, and 12 bases stayed unmatched. Germline CDR1 is SGDLS and CDR2 is YYNGEE. This CDR3 has 16 amino acids. The CDR3, as DNA: TGTGCCAGCAGCGTAAGCCAGGACAGGGGTTCAGGGGGCTACACCTTC. Residues: CASSVSQDRGSGGYTF.

The chain is built from TRBV6-5 and TRBJ1-4, with 11 bases matching TRBD1. The CDR3 has 14 amino acids. The V segment lost 6 bases and the J segment 8 bases; nucleotides outside the gene matches: 5. The germline V gene has CDR1 MNHEY and CDR2 SVGAGI. CDR3 loop: CASREGQGEEKLFF. DNA for the CDR3: TGTGCCAGCAGGGAGGGACAGGGGGAAGAAAAACTGTTTTTT.

V gene TRBV11-2 combines with J gene TRBJ2-1; D might be TRBD1 (6 bases). The CDR3 has 13 amino acids. The ends were cut back, 7 bases at V and 2 bases at J, with 9 bases in the middle. Germline V gene lookup returns CDR1 SGHAT and CDR2 FQNNGV. CDR3 bases: TGTGCCAGCACCGGGACAACCTACAATGAGCAGTTCTTC. Translated: CASTGTTYNEQFF.

This clone was counted once. The chain couples TRBV6-1 to TRBJ2-7; perhaps TRBD2 as D (5 bases). The CDR3 has 11 amino acids. Germline V gene data show CDR1 as MNHNS and CDR2 as SASEGT. V dropped 2 bases and J dropped 7 bases, with 6 bases sitting between them. The CDR3 here is CASSEWTEQYF. In nucleotides, the CDR3 is TGTGCCAGCAGTGAATGGACTGAGCAGTACTTC.

The rearrangement joins TRBV19 to TRBJ2-1; tentatively, D is TRBD2 (6 bases). This CDR3 contains 12 residues. The germline V gene has CDR1 LNHDA and CDR2 SQIVND (reference sequence). The CDR3 here is CASSGTHNEQFF. As DNA, the CDR3 is TGTGCTTCTTCCGGGACTCACAATGAGCAGTTCTTC.

This clone appeared a single time. This chain joins TRBV3-1 (or the pseudogene TRBV3-2) and TRBJ1-2; D uncertain. Per germline, CDR1 LGHDT and CDR2 YNNKEL (reference sequence). This CDR3 region has 15 residues. Trimming removed 2 bases from V and 7 bases from J, with 17 bases in between. For the CDR3, the DNA is TGTGCCAGCAGCCAATTTGAGGGTACCCCTATTGGCTACACCTTC. Translating it yields CASSQFEGTPIGYTF.

The chain employs TRBV5-4 and TRBJ2-1; D gene ambiguous. The V end lost 0 bases, the J end lost 0 bases, and 10 bases lay between the germline ends. The germline V gene encodes CDR1 SGHNT and CDR2 YYREEE (reference sequence). The CDR3 consists of 16 residues. The CDR3 DNA reads as TGTGCCAGCAGCTTGGGTCCGATGAGCTCCTACAATGAGCAGTTCTTC. Protein product: CASSLGPMSSYNEQFF.

For the CDR3, the DNA is TGTGCCAGCAGTTTAGCGTCTCCCTACGAGCAGTACTTC. It is translated as CASSLASPYEQYF. This rearrangement joins TRBV12-3 or TRBV12-4 to TRBJ2-7; no definite D call. The CDR3 loop spans 13 amino acids. The V gene lost 0 bases and the J gene lost 2 bases, with 5 bases spanning the gap.

V gene TRBV4-2 combines with J gene TRBJ2-2; TRBD1 matches at 8 bases. Trimming removed 5 bases from V and 0 bases from J; junction bases left unmatched: 8. This CDR3 spans 17 amino acids. Germline lookup yields CDR1 LGHNA and CDR2 YNFKEQ. The chain's CDR3 is CASSTQGADSNTGELFF. The CDR3 DNA reads as TGTGCCAGCAGCACCCAGGGGGCGGATTCGAACACCGGGGAGCTGTTTTTT.

The chain employs TRBV9 and TRBJ1-2; 9 nucleotides align to TRBD1. This CDR3 region has 15 residues. Germline CDR1 reads SGDLS; CDR2 reads YYNGEE. Trimming cost V 0 bases and J 5 bases; bases outside gene matches: 5. Here the CDR3 DNA reads TGTGCCAGCAGCGTAGCAACAGGGGGCTTATATGGCTACACCTTC. This sequence encodes CASSVATGGLYGYTF.

V and J are TRBV10-1 and TRBJ2-3; D remains ambiguous. This CDR3 comprises 12 residues. V was clipped by 1 base and J by 12 bases, with 11 bases between them. CDR1 and CDR2 from the germline V gene are WNHNN and SYGVQD (reference sequence). Written as DNA, the CDR3 is TGCGCCAGCAGTGAGTATTCAGGTGTCCAGTATTTT. Amino acids: CASSEYSGVQYF.